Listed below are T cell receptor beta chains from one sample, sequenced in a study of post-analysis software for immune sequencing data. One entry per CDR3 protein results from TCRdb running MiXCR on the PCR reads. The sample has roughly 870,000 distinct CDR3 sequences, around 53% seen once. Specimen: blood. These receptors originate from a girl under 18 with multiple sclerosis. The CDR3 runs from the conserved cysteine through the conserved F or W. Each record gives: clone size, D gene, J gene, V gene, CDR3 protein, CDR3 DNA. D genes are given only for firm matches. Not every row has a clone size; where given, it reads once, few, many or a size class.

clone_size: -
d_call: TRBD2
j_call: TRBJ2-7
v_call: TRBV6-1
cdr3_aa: CASSRATFRLAGTYEQYF
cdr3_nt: TGTGCCAGCAGTCGCGCCACCTTCCGACTAGCGGGGACCTACGAGCAGTACTTC

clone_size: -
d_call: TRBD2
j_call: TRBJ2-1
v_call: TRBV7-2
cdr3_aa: CASSLGGLAVYNEQFF
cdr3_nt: TGTGCCAGCAGCTTAGGGGGACTAGCAGTCTACAATGAGCAGTTCTTC

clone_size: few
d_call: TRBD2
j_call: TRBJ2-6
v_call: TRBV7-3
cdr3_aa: CASSPIGLAGGPTSPGANVLTF
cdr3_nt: TGTGCCAGCAGCCCCATCGGACTAGCGGGAGGGCCAACTAGTCCTGGGGCCAACGTCCTGACTTTC

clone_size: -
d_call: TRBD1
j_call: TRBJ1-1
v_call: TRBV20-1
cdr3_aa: CSASGSLRQGTRTEAFF
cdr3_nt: TGCAGTGCTAGCGGGTCTTTGAGACAGGGGACGAGAACTGAAGCTTTCTTT

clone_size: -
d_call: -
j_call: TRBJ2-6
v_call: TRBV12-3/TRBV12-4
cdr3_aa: CASGHYSGANVLTF
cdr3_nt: TGTGCCAGCGGCCACTACTCTGGGGCCAACGTCCTGACTTTC

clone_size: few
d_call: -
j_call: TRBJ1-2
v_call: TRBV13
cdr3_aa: CASSLRSGGYTF
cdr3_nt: TGTGCCAGCAGCCTCCGGTCCGGGGGCTACACCTTC

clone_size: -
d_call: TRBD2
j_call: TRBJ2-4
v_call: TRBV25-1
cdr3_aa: CASGNSGSVEQYF
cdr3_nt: TGTGCCAGCGGTAATAGCGGGAGCGTGGAGCAGTACTTC

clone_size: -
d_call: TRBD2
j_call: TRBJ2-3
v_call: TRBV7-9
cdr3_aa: CASSLRREVTDTQYF
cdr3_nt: TGTGCCAGCAGCTTACGGCGGGAGGTGACAGATACGCAGTATTTT

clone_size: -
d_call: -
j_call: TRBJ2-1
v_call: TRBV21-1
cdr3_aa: CASSGPGTSDGTNEQFF
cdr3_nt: TGTGCCAGCAGCGGTCCCGGGACTAGCGATGGGACCAATGAGCAGTTCTTC

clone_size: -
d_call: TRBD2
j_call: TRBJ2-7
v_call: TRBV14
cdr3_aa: CASSQAGGPHEQYF
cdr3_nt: TGTGCCAGCAGCCAGGCGGGAGGGCCCCACGAGCAGTACTTC

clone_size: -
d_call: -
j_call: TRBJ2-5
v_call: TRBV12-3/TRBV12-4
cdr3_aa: CASSLSFQETQYF
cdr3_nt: TGTGCCAGCAGTCTCTCATTTCAGGAGACCCAGTACTTC

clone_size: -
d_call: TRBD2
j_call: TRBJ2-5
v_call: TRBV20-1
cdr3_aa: CSASWAGVFNEQYF
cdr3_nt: TGCAGTGCTAGCTGGGCGGGGGTGTTCAATGAGCAGTACTTC

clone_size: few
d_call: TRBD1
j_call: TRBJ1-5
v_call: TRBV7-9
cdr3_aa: CASSSDRVGQPQHF
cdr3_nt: TGTGCCAGCAGTTCAGACAGGGTGGGTCAGCCCCAGCATTTT

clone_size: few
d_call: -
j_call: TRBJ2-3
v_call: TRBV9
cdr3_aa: CASSVAGISTDTQYF
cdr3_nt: TGTGCCAGCAGCGTAGCTGGGATCAGCACAGATACGCAGTATTTT

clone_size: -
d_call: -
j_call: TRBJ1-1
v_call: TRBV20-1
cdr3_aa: CSARGAGWGAFF
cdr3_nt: TGCAGTGCTAGAGGGGCGGGGTGGGGAGCTTTCTTT

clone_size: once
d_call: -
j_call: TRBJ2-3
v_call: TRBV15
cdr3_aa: CATSRRPPGASSDTQYF
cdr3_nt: TGTGCCACCAGCAGGCGACCTCCAGGGGCCTCGTCCGATACGCAGTATTTT

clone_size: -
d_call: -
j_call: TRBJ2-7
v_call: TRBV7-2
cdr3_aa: CASSQTVGHEQYF
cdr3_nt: TGTGCCAGCAGCCAGACGGTGGGCCACGAGCAGTACTTC

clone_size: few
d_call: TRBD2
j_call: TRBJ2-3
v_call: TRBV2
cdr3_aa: CASSLTSERRDTQYF
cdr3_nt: TGTGCCAGCAGTCTGACTAGCGAACGGAGGGATACGCAGTATTTT

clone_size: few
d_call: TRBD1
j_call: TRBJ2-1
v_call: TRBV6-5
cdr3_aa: CASSLYRGPHNEQFF
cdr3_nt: TGTGCCAGCAGTTTGTACAGGGGTCCTCACAATGAGCAGTTCTTC

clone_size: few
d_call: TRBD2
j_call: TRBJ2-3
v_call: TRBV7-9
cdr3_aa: CASSGTSGTDTQYF
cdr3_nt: TGTGCCAGCAGCGGGACTAGCGGGACAGATACGCAGTATTTT

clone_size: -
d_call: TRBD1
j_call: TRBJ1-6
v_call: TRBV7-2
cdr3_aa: CASRPRDRASPLHF
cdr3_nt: TGTGCCAGCAGACCACGGGACAGGGCTTCACCCCTCCACTTT

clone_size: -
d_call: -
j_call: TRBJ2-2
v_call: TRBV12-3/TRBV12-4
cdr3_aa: CASSLARSAGELFF
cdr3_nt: TGTGCCAGCAGTTTAGCCCGGTCGGCCGGGGAGCTGTTTTTT

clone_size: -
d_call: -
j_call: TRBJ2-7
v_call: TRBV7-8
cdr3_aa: CASTTVSYEQYF
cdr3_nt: TGTGCCAGCACGACGGTTTCCTACGAGCAGTACTTC

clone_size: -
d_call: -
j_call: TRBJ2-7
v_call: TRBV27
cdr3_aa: CASSKPSYYEQYF
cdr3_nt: TGTGCCAGCAGTAAGCCGTCCTACTACGAGCAGTACTTC

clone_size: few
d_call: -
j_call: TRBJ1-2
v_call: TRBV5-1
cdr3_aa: CASSLEGGLTYGYTF
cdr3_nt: TGCGCCAGCAGCTTGGAGGGGGGGCTGACCTATGGCTACACCTTC

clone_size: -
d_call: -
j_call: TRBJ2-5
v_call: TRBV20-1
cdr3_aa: CSARGGEGAQTQYF
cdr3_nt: TGCAGTGCTAGAGGGGGGGAGGGGGCGCAGACCCAGTACTTC

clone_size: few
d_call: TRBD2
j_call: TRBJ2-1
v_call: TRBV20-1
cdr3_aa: CSATGLAGYNEQFF
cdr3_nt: TGCAGTGCTACTGGACTAGCGGGATACAATGAGCAGTTCTTC

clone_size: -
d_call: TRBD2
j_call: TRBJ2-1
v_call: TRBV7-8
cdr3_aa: CASSLFGLASLANEQFF
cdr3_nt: TGTGCCAGCAGCTTATTTGGACTAGCATCCTTAGCCAATGAGCAGTTCTTC

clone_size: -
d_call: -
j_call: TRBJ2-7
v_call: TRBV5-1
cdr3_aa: CASSLGRVSDYEQYF
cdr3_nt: TGCGCCAGCAGCTTGGGCAGGGTAAGCGACTACGAGCAGTACTTC

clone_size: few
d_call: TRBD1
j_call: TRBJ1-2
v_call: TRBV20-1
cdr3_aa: CSARDWGTGASRGYTF
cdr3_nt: TGCAGTGCTAGAGATTGGGGGACAGGGGCCTCTCGGGGCTACACCTTC

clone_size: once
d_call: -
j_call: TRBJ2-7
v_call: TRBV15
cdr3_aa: CATSRDKGTSYEQYF
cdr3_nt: TGTGCCACCAGCAGAGATAAAGGCACCTCCTACGAGCAGTACTTC

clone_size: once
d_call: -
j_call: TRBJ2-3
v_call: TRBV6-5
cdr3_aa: CASRRDVVAGTDTQYF
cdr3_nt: TGTGCCAGCAGACGGGATGTGGTAGCGGGCACAGATACGCAGTATTTT

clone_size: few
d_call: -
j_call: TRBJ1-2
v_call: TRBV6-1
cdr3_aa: CASSAQGAQYTYGHTF
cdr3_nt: TGTGCCAGCAGTGCACAGGGAGCCCAATACACCTATGGCCACACCTTC